This T cell receptor (beta chain) came from a study of shared clonotypes between healthy human individuals. About the research overall: In total, the donors were a couple of women and a few men aged 18 to 49.

Regarding this clone: This sample includes further DNA sequences coding for the same CDR3.

Naive CD8 cells lacked CD45RO, underwent positive selection for CCR7 and left out terminally differentiated effector memory CD45RA+ cells. Authors' processing steps: Filtering differed since immunoSEQ provided only junctions, with no quality scores. The table came from immunoSEQ multiplex PCR; TCRdb's copy has only in-frame clones and leaves some out. That table supplies the V and J calls and clone size; D and trimming were determined from the DNA. The sample has about 2.1 million clones; 93% are singletons. V lost 0 bases and J lost 2, with 8 bases in between. Germline CDR1 is GTSNPN and CDR2 is SVGIG (reference sequence). The CDR3 totals 14 residues.

The TCR sequence derives from a man aged 18 to 29 in good health. Some clones in this sample may be carry-over from other donors' samples. Input material: naive CD8+ T cells from PBMCs. This sequence joins TRBV30 and TRBJ1-5; perhaps TRBD1 as D (5 bases). The CDR3 region is CAWSVGGGNQPQHF. In DNA, the CDR3 is TGTGCCTGGAGTGTGGGAGGGGGCAATCAGCCCCAGCATTTT.